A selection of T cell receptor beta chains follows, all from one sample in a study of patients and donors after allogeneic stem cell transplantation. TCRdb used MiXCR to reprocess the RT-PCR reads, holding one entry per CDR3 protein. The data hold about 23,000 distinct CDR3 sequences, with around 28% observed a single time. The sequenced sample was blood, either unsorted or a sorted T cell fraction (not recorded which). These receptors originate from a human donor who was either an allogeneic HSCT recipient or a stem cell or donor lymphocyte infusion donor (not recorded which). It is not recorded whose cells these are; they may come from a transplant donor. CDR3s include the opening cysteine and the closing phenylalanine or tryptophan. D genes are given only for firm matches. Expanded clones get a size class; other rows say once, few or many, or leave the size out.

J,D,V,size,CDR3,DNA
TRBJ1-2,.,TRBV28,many,CASTRAGQAHYGYTF,TGTGCCAGCACCAGGGCGGGGCAGGCCCACTATGGCTACACCTTC
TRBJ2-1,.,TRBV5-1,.,CASSLAPAGGNEQFF,TGCGCCAGCAGCTTGGCTCCTGCAGGGGGGAATGAGCAGTTCTTC
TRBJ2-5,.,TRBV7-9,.,CASSYPQGFQETQYF,TGTGCCAGCAGCTACCCCCAGGGCTTTCAAGAGACCCAGTACTTC
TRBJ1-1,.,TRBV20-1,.,CSARVPGPYTEAFF,TGCAGTGCTAGAGTTCCGGGGCCCTACACTGAAGCTTTCTTT
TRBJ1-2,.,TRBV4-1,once,CASSQDGGRGGYGYTF,TGCGCCAGCAGCCAAGATGGCGGGAGAGGGGGGTATGGCTACACCTTC
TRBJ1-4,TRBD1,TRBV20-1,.,CSARFGTGREKLFF,TGCAGTGCTAGGTTCGGGACAGGGAGAGAAAAACTGTTTTTT
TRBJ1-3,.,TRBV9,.,CASSTTGTRPSGNTIYF,TGTGCCAGCAGCACCACCGGGACACGTCCCTCTGGAAACACCATATATTTT
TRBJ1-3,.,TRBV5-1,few,CASSLGIRHSGNTIYF,TGCGCCAGCAGCTTGGGAATTCGCCACTCTGGAAACACCATATATTTT
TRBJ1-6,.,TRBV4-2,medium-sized,CASSPPGRSALTLHF,TGTGCCAGCAGCCCACCGGGCAGGTCGGCCCTCACCCTCCACTTT
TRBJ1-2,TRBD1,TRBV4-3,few,CASSQDLGTGASDGYTF,TGCGCCAGCAGCCAAGATCTTGGGACAGGGGCTTCCGATGGCTACACCTTC
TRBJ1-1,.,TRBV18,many,CASSPRSLGTEAFF,TGTGCCAGCTCACCACGAAGTCTCGGCACTGAAGCTTTCTTT
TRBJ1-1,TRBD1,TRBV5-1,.,CASSLNAGQSNTEAFF,TGCGCCAGCAGCTTGAATGCGGGACAGTCGAACACTGAAGCTTTCTTT
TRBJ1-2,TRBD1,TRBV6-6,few,CASTYAGQGGDGYTF,TGTGCCAGCACCTACGCCGGACAGGGGGGAGATGGCTACACCTTC
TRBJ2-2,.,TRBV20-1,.,CSARGLRGGELFF,TGCAGTGCTAGGGGGCTAAGGGGCGGGGAGCTGTTTTTT
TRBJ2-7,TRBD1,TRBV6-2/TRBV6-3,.,CASSYLDRGEQYF,TGTGCCAGCAGTTACTTGGACAGGGGCGAGCAGTACTTC
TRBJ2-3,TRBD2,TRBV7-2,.,CASSVTSGIPGDTQYF,TGTGCCAGCAGCGTCACTAGCGGGATCCCGGGAGATACGCAGTATTTT
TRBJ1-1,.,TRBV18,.,CASSPFGGEVTEAFF,TGTGCCAGCTCACCATTTGGGGGGGAAGTAACTGAAGCTTTCTTT
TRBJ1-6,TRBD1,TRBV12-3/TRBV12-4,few,CASSRDSLNSPLHF,TGTGCCAGCAGCCGGGACAGCCTAAATTCACCCCTCCACTTT
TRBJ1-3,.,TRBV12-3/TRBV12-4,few,CASSYNTGNTIYF,TGTGCCAGCAGTTACAACACTGGAAACACCATATATTTT
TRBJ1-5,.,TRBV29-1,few,CSVRDNFNQPQHF,TGCAGCGTCCGGGACAACTTCAATCAGCCCCAGCATTTT
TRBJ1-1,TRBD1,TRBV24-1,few,CATSTGEGWNTEAFF,TGTGCCACTAGTACAGGGGAGGGGTGGAACACTGAAGCTTTCTTT
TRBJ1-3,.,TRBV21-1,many,CASSHPPRSPGNTIYF,TGTGCCAGCAGCCACCCCCCCAGAAGCCCTGGAAACACCATATATTTT
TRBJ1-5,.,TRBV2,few,CASTPRKGNQPQHF,TGTGCCAGCACCCCCAGGAAGGGGAATCAGCCCCAGCATTTT
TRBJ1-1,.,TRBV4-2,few,CASSQDRTANTEAFF,TGTGCCAGCAGCCAAGATCGAACAGCGAACACTGAAGCTTTCTTT
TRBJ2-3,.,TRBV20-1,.,CSARDRDPFADTQYF,TGCAGTGCTAGAGACCGGGATCCCTTTGCAGATACGCAGTATTTT
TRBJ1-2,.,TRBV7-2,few,CASSLVNGVVYGYTF,TGTGCCAGCAGCTTAGTTAACGGGGTGGTCTATGGCTACACCTTC
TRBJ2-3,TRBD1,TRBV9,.,CASSATSGTGSTDTQYF,TGTGCCAGCAGCGCCACTTCCGGGACAGGGAGTACAGATACGCAGTATTTT
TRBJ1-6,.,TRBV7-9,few,CASSLETGGNSPLHF,TGTGCCAGCAGCTTAGAGACAGGCGGGAATTCACCCCTCCACTTT
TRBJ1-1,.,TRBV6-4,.,CASSKGINTEAFF,TGTGCCAGCAGCAAGGGTATTAACACTGAAGCTTTCTTT
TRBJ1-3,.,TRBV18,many,CASSSSVRSRDLISGNTIYF,TGTGCCAGCTCATCATCTGTACGGTCCCGCGACCTGATCTCTGGAAACACCATATATTTT